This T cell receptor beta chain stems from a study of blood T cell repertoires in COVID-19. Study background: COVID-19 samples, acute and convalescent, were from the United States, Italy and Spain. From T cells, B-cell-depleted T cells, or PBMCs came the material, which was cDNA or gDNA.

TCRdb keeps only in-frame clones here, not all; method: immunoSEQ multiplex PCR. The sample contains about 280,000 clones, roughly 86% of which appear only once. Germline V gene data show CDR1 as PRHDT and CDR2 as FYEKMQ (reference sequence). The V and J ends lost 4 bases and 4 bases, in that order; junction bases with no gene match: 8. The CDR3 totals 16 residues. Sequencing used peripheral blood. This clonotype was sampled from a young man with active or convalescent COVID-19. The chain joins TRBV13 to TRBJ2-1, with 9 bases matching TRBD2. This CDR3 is CASSSPGLAGYNEQFF. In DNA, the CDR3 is TGTGCCAGCAGCTCACCGGGACTAGCTGGGTACAATGAGCAGTTCTTC.